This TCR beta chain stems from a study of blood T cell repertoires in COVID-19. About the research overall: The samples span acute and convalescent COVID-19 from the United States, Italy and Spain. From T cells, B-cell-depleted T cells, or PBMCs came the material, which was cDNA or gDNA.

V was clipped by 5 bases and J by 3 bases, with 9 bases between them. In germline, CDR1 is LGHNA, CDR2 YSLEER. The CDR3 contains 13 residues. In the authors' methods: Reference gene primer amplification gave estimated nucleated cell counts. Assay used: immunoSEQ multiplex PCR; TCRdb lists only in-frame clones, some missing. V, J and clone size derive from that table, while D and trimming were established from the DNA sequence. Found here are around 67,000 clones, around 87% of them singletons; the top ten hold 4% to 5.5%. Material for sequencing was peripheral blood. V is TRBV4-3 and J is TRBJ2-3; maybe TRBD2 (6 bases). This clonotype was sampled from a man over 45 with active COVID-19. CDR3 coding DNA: TGCGCCAGCAGCGGGAGGTGGACAGATACGCAGTATTTT. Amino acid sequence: CASSGRWTDTQYF.